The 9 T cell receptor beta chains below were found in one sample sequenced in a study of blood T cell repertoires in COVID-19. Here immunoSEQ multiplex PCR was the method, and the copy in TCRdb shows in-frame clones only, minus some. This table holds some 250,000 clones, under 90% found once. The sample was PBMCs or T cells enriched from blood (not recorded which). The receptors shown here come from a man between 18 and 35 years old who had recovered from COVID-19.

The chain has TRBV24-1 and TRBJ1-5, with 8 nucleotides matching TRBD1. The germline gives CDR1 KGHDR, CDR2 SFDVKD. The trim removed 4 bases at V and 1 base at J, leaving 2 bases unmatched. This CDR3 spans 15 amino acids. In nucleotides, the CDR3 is TGTGCCACCAGTGACAGACAGGGGAGCAATCAGCCCCAGCATTTT. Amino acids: CATSDRQGSNQPQHF.

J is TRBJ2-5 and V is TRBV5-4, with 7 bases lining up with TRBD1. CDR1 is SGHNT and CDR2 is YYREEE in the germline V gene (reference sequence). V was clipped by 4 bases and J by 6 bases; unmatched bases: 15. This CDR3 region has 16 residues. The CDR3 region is CASSHLPGTDFQTQYF. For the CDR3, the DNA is TGTGCCAGCAGCCATTTACCCGGGACAGACTTCCAGACCCAGTACTTC. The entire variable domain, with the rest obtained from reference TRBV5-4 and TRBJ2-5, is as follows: ETGVTQSPTHLIKTRGQQVTLRCSSQSGHNTVSWYQQALGQGPQFIFQYYREEENGRGNFPPRFSGLQFPNYSSELNVNALELDDSALYLCASSHLPGTDFQTQYFGPGTRLLVL.

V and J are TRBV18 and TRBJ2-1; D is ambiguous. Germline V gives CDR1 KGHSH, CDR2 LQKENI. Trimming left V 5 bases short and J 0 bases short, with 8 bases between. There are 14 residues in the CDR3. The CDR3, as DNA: TGTGCCAGCTCAGCCCCTAGCTCCTACAATGAGCAGTTCTTC. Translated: CASSAPSSYNEQFF.

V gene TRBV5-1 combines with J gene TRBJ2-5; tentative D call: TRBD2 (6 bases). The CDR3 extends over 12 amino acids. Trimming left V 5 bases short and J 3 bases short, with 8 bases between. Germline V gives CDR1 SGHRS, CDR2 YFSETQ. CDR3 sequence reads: CASRGGEETQYF. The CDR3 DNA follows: TGCGCCAGCAGAGGAGGGGAAGAGACCCAGTACTTC.

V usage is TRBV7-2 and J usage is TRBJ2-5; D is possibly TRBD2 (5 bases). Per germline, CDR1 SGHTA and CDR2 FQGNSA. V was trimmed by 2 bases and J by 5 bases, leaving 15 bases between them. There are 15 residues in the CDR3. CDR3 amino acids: CASSLLGWESETQYF. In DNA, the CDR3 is TGTGCCAGCAGCTTATTGGGGTGGGAGTCTGAGACCCAGTACTTC.

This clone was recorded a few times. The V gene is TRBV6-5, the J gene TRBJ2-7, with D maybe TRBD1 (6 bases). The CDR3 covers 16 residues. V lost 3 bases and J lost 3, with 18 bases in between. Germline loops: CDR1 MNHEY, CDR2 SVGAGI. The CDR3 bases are TGTGCCAGCAGTTATACCCTACAGGGCTCGGGCTACGAGCAGTACTTC. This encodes CASSYTLQGSGYEQYF.

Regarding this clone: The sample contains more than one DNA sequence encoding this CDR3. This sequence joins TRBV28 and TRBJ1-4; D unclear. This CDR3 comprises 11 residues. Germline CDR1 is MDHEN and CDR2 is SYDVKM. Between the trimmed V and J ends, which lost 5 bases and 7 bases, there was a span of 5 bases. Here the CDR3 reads CASSSSEKLFF. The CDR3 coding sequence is TGTGCCAGCAGTAGTAGTGAAAAACTGTTTTTT.

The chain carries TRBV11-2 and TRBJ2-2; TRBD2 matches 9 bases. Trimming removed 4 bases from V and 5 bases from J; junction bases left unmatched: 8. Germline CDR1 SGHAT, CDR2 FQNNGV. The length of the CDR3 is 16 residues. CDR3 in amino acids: CASSWDSGRGTGELFF. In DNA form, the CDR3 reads TGTGCCAGCAGCTGGGATAGCGGGAGAGGGACCGGGGAGCTGTTTTTT.

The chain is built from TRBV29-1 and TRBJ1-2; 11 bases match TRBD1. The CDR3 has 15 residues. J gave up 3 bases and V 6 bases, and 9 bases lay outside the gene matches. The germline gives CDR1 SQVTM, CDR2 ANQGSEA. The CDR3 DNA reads TGCAGCGTGATAACGGACAGGGGGCTAGACTATGGCTACACCTTC. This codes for CSVITDRGLDYGYTF. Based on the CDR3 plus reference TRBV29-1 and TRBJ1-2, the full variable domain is SAVISQKPSRDICQRGTSLTIQCQVDSQVTMMFWYRQQPGQSLTLIATANQGSEATYESGFVIDKFPISRPNLTFSTLTVSNMSPEDSSIYLCSVITDRGLDYGYTFGSGTRLTVV.